These 19 T cell receptor beta chains were sequenced from one sample in a study of identical twins. TCRdb re-analysed the 5' RACE reads in MiXCR, keeping a single row per CDR3 protein. The table lists 450,000 or so distinct CDR3 sequences, roughly an eighth of them singletons. This sample also appeared in a second study, on yellow fever vaccine responses in identical twins.

Sequencing used CD4+ T cells sorted from blood. Source of these receptors: a woman younger than 35 in good health.

In this sample, this clonotype turned up many times. J is TRBJ2-7 and V is TRBV6-1; 9 bases map to TRBD1. The V and J ends lost 4 bases and 1 base, in that order; junction bases with no gene match: 5. The germline CDR1 and CDR2 sequences are MNHNS and SASEGT. This CDR3 contains 15 residues. The CDR3 sequence: CASSASGTGSYEQYF. In DNA, the CDR3 is TGTGCCAGCAGTGCCTCCGGGACAGGGTCCTACGAGCAGTACTTC.

The V and J genes are TRBV5-5 and TRBJ2-1; D is possibly TRBD2 (5 bases). From germline, CDR1 is SGHKS and CDR2 YYEKEE (reference sequence). This CDR3 region has 13 residues. Trimming cost V 2 bases and J 4 bases, with 7 bases left between them. CDR3 loop: CASSFGKYNEQFF. DNA of the CDR3: TGTGCCAGCAGCTTCGGGAAGTACAATGAGCAGTTCTTC. Complete variable domain (other parts from reference TRBV5-5 and TRBJ2-1): DAGVTQSPTHLIKTRGQQVTLRCSPISGHKSVSWYQQVLGQGPQFIFQYYEKEERGRGNFPDRFSARQFPNYSSELNVNALLLGDSALYLCASSFGKYNEQFFGPGTRLTVL.

The chain links TRBV7-9 to TRBJ2-7; D may be TRBD1 (6 bases). The CDR3 is 15 amino acids. Germline loops: CDR1 SEHNR, CDR2 FQNEAQ (reference sequence). V was trimmed by 0 bases and J by 5 bases, leaving 14 bases between them. CDR3 protein: CASSLAAGVGNEQYF. The CDR3 region has the DNA TGTGCCAGCAGCTTAGCGGCAGGGGTAGGTAACGAGCAGTACTTC.

V is TRBV15 and J is TRBJ1-1, with D tentatively TRBD1 (6 bases). Trimming removed 2 bases at V and 4 bases at J, with 11 bases between. Per the germline V gene, CDR1 is LNHNV and CDR2 is YYDKDF (reference sequence). This CDR3 spans 14 amino acids. CDR3 DNA sequence: TGTGCCACCAGCAGACTACAGGGACTCACTGAAGCTTTCTTT. Translated: CATSRLQGLTEAFF.

The CDR3 DNA sequence: TGTGCCAGCAGCCAGAGCGAAGATACGCAGTATTTT. Its protein is CASSQSEDTQYF. This chain joins TRBV3-1 and TRBJ2-3; D not certain. The CDR3 has 12 residues. V was cut by 3 bases and J by 5 bases, with 6 bases left in between. Germline values: CDR1 LGHDT, CDR2 YNNKEL (reference sequence).

The chain has TRBV3-1 and TRBJ2-2; D possibly corresponds to TRBD2 (5 bases). V was cut by 4 bases and J by 3 bases, with 9 bases left in between. Per the germline V gene, CDR1 is LGHDT and CDR2 is YNNKEL (reference sequence). The CDR3 is 14 residues long. In nucleotides, the CDR3 is TGTGCCAGCAGCCGTCGGGATTACACCGGGGAGCTGTTTTTT. Its translation: CASSRRDYTGELFF.

V is TRBV3-1 and J is TRBJ2-3; D is uncertain. Trimming removed 10 bases from V and 5 bases from J, with 13 bases in between. Germline assignment: CDR1 LGHDT and CDR2 YNNKEL (reference sequence). The CDR3 loop spans 12 amino acids. The chain's CDR3 is CATGWLQDTQYF. Here the CDR3 DNA reads TGTGCCACCGGTTGGCTTCAAGATACGCAGTATTTT.

As concerns this clonotype: One junction end disagrees with the germline gene, perhaps due to a read error. The chain has TRBV20-1 and TRBJ2-3; 10 positions match TRBD2. The germline V gene encodes CDR1 DFQATT and CDR2 SNEGSKA (reference sequence). The CDR3 covers 18 residues. CDR3 DNA: TGCTGTGCTAGAGATCTGTGGTCAGCGGGAGGGTCGACGGGAGCGCAGTATTTT. The encoded protein is CCARDLWSAGGSTGAQYF.

The rearrangement uses TRBV27 and TRBJ2-7; D not resolved. CDR1 and CDR2 (germline): MNHEY, SMNVEV (reference sequence). Trimming left V 2 bases short and J 0 bases short, with 8 bases between. CDR3 size: 14 residues. Written as DNA, the CDR3 is TGTGCCAGCAGTTTAGAACAGAGCTCCTACGAGCAGTACTTC. Protein: CASSLEQSSYEQYF.

This clonotype was detected a few times. The V gene is TRBV14, the J gene TRBJ2-2; D not resolved. Germline V CDR1 and CDR2: SGHDN, FVKESK. Trimming cost V 1 base and J 6 bases, with 12 bases left between them. The length of the CDR3 is 15 residues. DNA of the CDR3: TGTGCCAGCAGCCAAGTCTCTGGCGGCCCCGGGGAGCTGTTTTTT. Translated, it gives CASSQVSGGPGELFF.

This clonotype was seen repeatedly, ten times or more. The chain employs TRBV29-1 and TRBJ2-3; 7 nucleotides match TRBD2. V was clipped by 1 base and J by 8 bases; unmatched bases: 6. From germline, CDR1 is SQVTM and CDR2 ANQGSEA. The CDR3 totals 13 residues. CDR3 sequence reads: CSVEGQAGTTQYF. CDR3 coding DNA: TGCAGCGTTGAAGGCCAAGCGGGGACTACGCAGTATTTT.

J is TRBJ2-1 and V is TRBV6-4; TRBD1 is a possible D gene (6 bases). V lost 6 bases and J lost 11, with 23 bases in between. Looked up from germline, CDR1 is MRHNA and CDR2 is SNTAGT. The CDR3 contains 15 residues. The CDR3: CASSEQGGIRSQQFF. The CDR3 coding sequence is TGTGCCAGCAGCGAACAAGGGGGTATAAGGAGTCAGCAGTTCTTC.

This clonotype has only a few counts. The rearrangement links TRBV7-2 to TRBJ2-3, with D possibly being TRBD2 (6 bases). Trimming removed 5 bases from V and 6 bases from J, with 15 bases in between. The CDR3 sequence is 14 residues long. Germline V gene lookup returns CDR1 SGHTA and CDR2 FQGNSA. The CDR3 DNA reads TGTGCCAGCAGCCCAGGGACTCCGGGGGATACGCAGTATTTT. This sequence encodes CASSPGTPGDTQYF.

The table lists this clonotype with a few counts. The rearrangement joins TRBV29-1 to TRBJ2-1; no clear D gene. Looked up from germline, CDR1 is SQVTM and CDR2 is ANQGSEA. This CDR3 is built from 13 residues. Between the trimmed V and J ends, which lost 4 bases and 1 base, there was a span of 8 bases. CDR3 coding DNA: TGCAGCGTTGCAGGTAGATCCTACAATGAGCAGTTCTTC. Its translation is CSVAGRSYNEQFF.

This clonotype occurred a few times. In nucleotides, the CDR3 is TGCGCCAGCAGCTTGAGTGGGACAGGGATGGGAAAACTGTTTTTT. Translated: CASSLSGTGMGKLFF. The V gene is TRBV5-1, the J gene TRBJ1-4; 9 nucleotides align to TRBD1. CDR1 SGHRS and CDR2 YFSETQ come from the germline V gene. The CDR3 covers 15 residues. V lost 1 base and J lost 10; bases outside the gene matches: 8.

J is TRBJ2-7 and V is TRBV28; TRBD2 aligns across 7 bases. The CDR3 is 13 amino acids. Trimming cost V 8 bases and J 7 bases; bases outside gene matches: 11. Germline values: CDR1 MDHEN, CDR2 SYDVKM. CDR3 bases: TGTGCCAGCGGGGGGGAGGCCCTCAAGGAGCAGTACTTC. It specifies CASGGEALKEQYF. Together with reference TRBV28 and TRBJ2-7, the CDR3 gives the full variable domain: DVKVTQSSRYLVKRTGEKVFLECVQDMDHENMFWYRQDPGLGLRLIYFSYDVKMKEKGDIPEGYSVSREKKERFSLILESASTNQTSMYLCASGGEALKEQYFGPGTRLTVT.

The chain couples TRBV24-1 to TRBJ1-3; weak D call: TRBD1 (5 bases). The V end lost 1 base, the J end lost 16 bases, and 13 bases lay between the germline ends. The germline gives CDR1 KGHDR, CDR2 SFDVKD. The CDR3 consists of 12 residues. CDR3 protein: CATSDLRDFLYF. CDR3 in DNA: TGTGCCACCAGTGATTTACGGGACTTTCTGTATTTT.

The chain uses TRBV12-3 or TRBV12-4 and TRBJ1-2, with 7 nucleotides matching TRBD1. V was pared by 8 bases and J by 4 bases, with 10 bases of the junction left unmatched. CDR3 length equals 14 residues. The CDR3 spells CASGPMGQIYGYTF. In DNA, the CDR3 is TGTGCCAGCGGCCCTATGGGACAGATCTATGGCTACACCTTC.

V usage is TRBV10-3 and J usage is TRBJ1-2; 7 bases align to TRBD1. Unmatched junction bases numbered 7, after V lost 2 bases and J lost 4 bases. This CDR3 is 15 amino acids long. Germline V CDR1 and CDR2: ENHRY, SYGVKD. The DNA for the CDR3 is TGTGCCATCAGTGAGGAAGGGGGCCCCACCTATGGCTACACCTTC. Translating it yields CAISEEGGPTYGYTF.